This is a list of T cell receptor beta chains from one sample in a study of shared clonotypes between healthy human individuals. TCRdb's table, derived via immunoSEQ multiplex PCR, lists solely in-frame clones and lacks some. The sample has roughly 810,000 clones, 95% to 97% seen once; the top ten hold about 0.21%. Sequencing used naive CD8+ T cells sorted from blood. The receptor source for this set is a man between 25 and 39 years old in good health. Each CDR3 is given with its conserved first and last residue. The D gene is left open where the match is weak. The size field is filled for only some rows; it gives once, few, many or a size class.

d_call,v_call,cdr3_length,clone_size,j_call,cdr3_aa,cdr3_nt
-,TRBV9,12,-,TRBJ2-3,CASSPFTDTQYF,TGTGCCAGCAGCCCATTTACGGATACGCAGTATTTT
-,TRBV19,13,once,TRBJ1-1,CASSFPRGSEAFF,TGTGCCAGTAGTTTTCCCAGGGGCTCTGAAGCTTTCTTT
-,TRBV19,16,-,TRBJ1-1,CASSIMVAVGNTEAFF,TGTGCCAGTAGTATAATGGTCGCAGTCGGGAACACTGAAGCTTTCTTT
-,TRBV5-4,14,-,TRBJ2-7,CASSLEVGTYEQYF,TGTGCCAGCAGCTTGGAGGTGGGTACCTACGAGCAGTACTTC
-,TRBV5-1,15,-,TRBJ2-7,CASSLVTSSSYEQYF,TGCGCCAGCAGCTTAGTAACGTCTAGCTCCTACGAGCAGTACTTC
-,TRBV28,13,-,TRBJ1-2,CASSLVLGQPLYF,TGTGCCAGCAGTCTCGTACTCGGACAGCCCCTTTACTTC
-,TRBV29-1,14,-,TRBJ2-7,CSVQIGHHSYEQYF,TGCAGCGTTCAAATCGGACATCACTCCTACGAGCAGTACTTC
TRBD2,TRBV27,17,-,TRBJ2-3,CASTPLGLAESTDTQYF,TGTGCCAGCACCCCCCTGGGACTAGCGGAGAGCACAGATACGCAGTATTTT
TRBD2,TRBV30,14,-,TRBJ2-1,CAWIGLAGYNEQFF,TGTGCCTGGATCGGACTAGCGGGATACAATGAGCAGTTCTTC
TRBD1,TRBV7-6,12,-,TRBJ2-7,CASSATGGEQYF,TGTGCCAGCAGCGCGACAGGGGGCGAGCAGTACTTC
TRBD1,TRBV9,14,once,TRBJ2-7,CASSEWDRGNEQYF,TGTGCCAGCAGCGAGTGGGACAGGGGAAACGAGCAGTACTTC
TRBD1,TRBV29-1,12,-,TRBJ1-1,CSEIQGSTEAFF,TGCAGCGAAATACAGGGGAGTACTGAAGCTTTCTTT
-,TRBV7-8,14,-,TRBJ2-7,CASSYPSWEPPEYF,TGTGCCAGCAGCTACCCCTCTTGGGAGCCCCCGGAGTACTTC
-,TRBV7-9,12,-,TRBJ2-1,CASSLVRNEQFF,TGTGCCAGCAGCTTAGTACGTAATGAGCAGTTCTTC
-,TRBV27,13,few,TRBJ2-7,CASSFGLAEEQYF,TGTGCCAGCAGTTTTGGGCTAGCAGAAGAGCAGTACTTC
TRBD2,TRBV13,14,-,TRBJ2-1,CASSPGTSSDEQFF,TGTGCCAGCAGCCCGGGGACTAGTTCAGACGAGCAGTTCTTC